One sample yielded the 17 T cell receptor beta chains listed below, sequenced in a study of cytomegalovirus exposure and HLA in healthy donors (dated by TCRdb to the late 2010s). The library was produced with the immunoSEQ multiplex PCR assay. For the multiplex PCR, a mixture combining 60 forward primers for TCR Vbeta segments and 13 reverse primers for TCR Jbeta segments was used. This is the immuneACCESS table as TCRdb keeps it, with only in-frame sequences that have V and J called. A part of the clones is gone; compared with another copy, unresolved V genes explain less than half, and the rest is unexplained. The sample data list approximately 89,000 clones, and around 84% of these were observed just once. The ten largest clones represent around 7.4% of the sample. The sample comprised PBMCs. These receptors all come from a man in his forties or fifties in good health and CMV-seropositive.

The genes are TRBV6-6 and TRBJ2-1, with D unresolved. Trimming left V 7 bases short and J 7 bases short, with 14 bases between. The germline CDR1 and CDR2 sequences are MNHNY and SVGAGI (reference sequence). The CDR3 runs to 13 residues. The chain's CDR3 is CASNLHNTNEQFF. Written as DNA, the CDR3 is TGTGCCAGCAACTTGCATAATACTAATGAGCAGTTCTTC.

The V call is TRBV5-6, the J call TRBJ1-4; D may be TRBD1 (5 bases). The germline V gene encodes CDR1 SGHDT and CDR2 YYEEEE. Trimming stripped 2 bases from V and 5 bases from J, with 16 bases between. The CDR3 runs to 16 residues. In nucleotides, the CDR3 is TGTGCCAGCAGCTTTCTAACCGCTGGGGGGAATGAAAAACTGTTTTTT. It is translated as CASSFLTAGGNEKLFF.

The genes are TRBV5-1 and TRBJ2-3, with 9 nucleotides matching TRBD1. J lost 3 bases, V lost 0 bases, and 5 bases had no gene match. CDR1 and CDR2 from the germline V gene are SGHRS and YFSETQ. The length of the CDR3 is 16 residues. CDR3 amino acids: CASSLGNRGRTDTQYF. CDR3 DNA: TGCGCCAGCAGCTTGGGAAACAGGGGGCGGACAGATACGCAGTATTTT.

This rearrangement joins TRBV5-1 to TRBJ1-1; perhaps TRBD1 as D (5 bases). The CDR3 runs to 13 residues. The germline V gene encodes CDR1 SGHRS and CDR2 YFSETQ. Trimming removed 3 bases from V and 3 bases from J, with 9 bases in between. CDR3 residues: CASSYTTDTEAFF. The CDR3 nucleotides read TGCGCCAGCAGCTACACGACAGACACTGAAGCTTTCTTT. The entire variable domain, with the rest obtained from reference TRBV5-1 and TRBJ1-1, is as follows: KAGVTQTPRYLIKTRGQQVTLSCSPISGHRSVSWYQQTPGQGLQFLFEYFSETQRNKGNFPGRFSGRQFSNSRSEMNVSTLELGDSALYLCASSYTTDTEAFFGQGTRLTVV.

The chain combines TRBV5-4 with TRBJ2-5, with 11 bases fitting TRBD2. The CDR3 runs to 16 residues. Germline-derived CDR1 and CDR2 are SGHNT and YYREEE (reference sequence). Unmatched junction bases numbered 4, after V lost 0 bases and J lost 3 bases. The CDR3 DNA follows: TGTGCCAGCAGCTTGGGAAAGGGACTAGCGGAAGAGACCCAGTACTTC. Encoded protein: CASSLGKGLAEETQYF.

This chain links TRBV5-4 with TRBJ2-5; TRBD2 aligns across 11 bases. Germline V CDR1 and CDR2: SGHNT, YYREEE (reference sequence). The CDR3 runs 16 residues. The J segment lost 2 bases and the V segment lost 4 bases, leaving 7 bases of the junction unmatched. The CDR3 reads CASSKGLAEPQETQYF. The CDR3 nucleotides are TGTGCCAGCAGCAAGGGACTAGCGGAGCCACAAGAGACCCAGTACTTC. The whole variable domain, filled in from reference TRBV5-4 and TRBJ2-5, reads ETGVTQSPTHLIKTRGQQVTLRCSSQSGHNTVSWYQQALGQGPQFIFQYYREEENGRGNFPPRFSGLQFPNYSSELNVNALELDDSALYLCASSKGLAEPQETQYFGPGTRLLVL.

The chain has TRBV28 and TRBJ2-7; D unresolved. CDR1 and CDR2 from the germline V gene are MDHEN and SYDVKM. This CDR3 is 14 amino acids long. V gave up 6 bases and J gave up 0 bases, with 12 bases separating them. The CDR3 nucleotides read TGTGCCAGCAGCTTGTCACAGATCTCCTACGAGCAGTACTTC. This translates into CASSLSQISYEQYF.

The chain carries TRBV28 and TRBJ2-1; D unresolved. The CDR3 runs to 14 residues. V gave up 2 bases and J gave up 3 bases, with 8 bases separating them. The germline gives CDR1 MDHEN, CDR2 SYDVKM. For the CDR3, the DNA is TGTGCCAGCAGTTTAAAGACACACTACAATGAGCAGTTCTTC. Its protein product is CASSLKTHYNEQFF.

The genes are TRBV6-5 and TRBJ2-5, with D perhaps matching TRBD2 (7 bases). Trimming stripped 6 bases from V and 4 bases from J, with 15 bases between. The CDR3 is 14 amino acids. Germline CDR1 MNHEY, CDR2 SVGAGI. This chain's CDR3 is CASRGGLGGETQYF. In DNA, the CDR3 is TGTGCCAGCAGGGGCGGACTAGGGGGAGAGACCCAGTACTTC.

The chain employs TRBV5-1 and TRBJ2-1, with 7 bases fitting TRBD1. CDR1 and CDR2 from the germline V gene are SGHRS and YFSETQ. The CDR3 extends over 16 amino acids. After removal of 4 bases from V and 3 bases from J, the junction contained 10 bases not matched to a gene. The CDR3 is CASSPRGQGIYNEQFF. In nucleotides, the CDR3 is TGCGCCAGCAGCCCAAGGGGGCAGGGAATCTACAATGAGCAGTTCTTC.

The genes are TRBV7-2 and TRBJ2-3; D unresolved. Between the trimmed V and J ends, which lost 5 bases and 2 bases, there was a span of 11 bases. The CDR3 runs 14 residues. The germline gives CDR1 SGHTA, CDR2 FQGNSA. The CDR3 sequence is CASSPASYTDTQYF. CDR3 sequence (DNA): TGTGCCAGCAGCCCGGCTAGTTACACAGATACGCAGTATTTT.

This clone was observed a single time. The chain combines TRBV19 with TRBJ2-4, with 13 bases aligning to TRBD2. V lost 5 bases, J lost 1 base, and 8 bases stayed unmatched. Germline assignment: CDR1 LNHDA and CDR2 SQIVND (reference sequence). The CDR3 runs 18 residues. The CDR3 sequence is CASSSRTSGGRAKNIQYF. CDR3 nucleotide sequence: TGTGCCAGTAGTTCTCGGACTAGCGGGGGCCGGGCCAAAAACATTCAGTACTTC.

This sequence joins TRBV9 and TRBJ2-2; possibly TRBD2 for D (7 bases). CDR1 is SGDLS, CDR2 YYNGEE, per germline. V lost 10 bases and J lost 4, with 17 bases in between. The CDR3 is 14 residues long. CDR3 in amino acids: CASSKGGPTGELFF. CDR3 sequence (DNA): TGTGCCTCCTCAAAGGGGGGGCCCACCGGGGAGCTGTTTTTT.

This rearrangement joins TRBV5-6 to TRBJ2-7; a weak D match, TRBD2 (5 bases). With 5 bases removed from V and 5 bases from J, the gap between germline ends came to 8 bases. This CDR3 region has 11 residues. Per germline, CDR1 SGHDT and CDR2 YYEEEE. In DNA, the CDR3 is TGTGCCAGCAGTAAGACTAACGAGCAGTACTTC. This gives the protein CASSKTNEQYF.

This clone occurred once. The rearrangement uses TRBV7-9 and TRBJ2-3, with 12 bases aligning to TRBD2. The CDR3 spans 16 residues. The J segment lost 2 bases and the V segment lost 5 bases, leaving 5 bases of the junction unmatched. The V gene's germline CDR1 is SEHNR and CDR2 FQNEAQ (reference sequence). DNA for the CDR3: TGTGCCAGCAGCCCAGGACTAGCGGGGAACACAGATACGCAGTATTTT. It is translated as CASSPGLAGNTDTQYF.

V and J are TRBV19 and TRBJ2-7, with 7 bases matching TRBD1. The ends lost 6 bases at V and 0 bases at J; junction bases unmatched: 5. This CDR3 is 14 amino acids long. Germline CDR1 and CDR2: LNHDA and SQIVND (reference sequence). The CDR3 spells CASRLDRRSYEQYF. CDR3 DNA: TGTGCCAGTAGGCTGGACAGGCGCTCCTACGAGCAGTACTTC.

The genes are TRBV29-1 and TRBJ2-6, with D unresolved. V was shortened by 6 bases and J by 0 bases, with 6 bases between the two germline ends. The CDR3 consists of 13 residues. The germline V gene has CDR1 SQVTM and CDR2 ANQGSEA. CDR3 sequence: CSVANSGANVLTF. The CDR3 coding sequence is TGCAGCGTGGCCAACTCTGGGGCCAACGTCCTGACTTTC.